A single T cell receptor beta chain is shown here with its context. The record originates from a study of T-cell memory formation after mild COVID-19. A single record per CDR3 protein comes from TCRdb applying MiXCR to the 5' RACE reads. The sample consists of about 190,000 distinct CDR3 sequences, about a sixth of them appearing once. The sample taken for sequencing was PBMCs or a T cell subset sorted from them (not recorded which). The clonotype originates from an adult woman who had mild COVID-19 (a few samples of this study predate the infection). Cell type and time point are not known.

CDR3 nucleotides: TGCAGCGTTGACCCCAGGGACACTGAAGCTTTCTTT. The encoded protein is CSVDPRDTEAFF. This chain joins TRBV29-1 and TRBJ1-1, with D maybe TRBD1 (5 bases). The CDR3 extends over 12 amino acids. The V end lost 3 bases, the J end lost 3 bases, and 8 bases lay between the germline ends. Looked up from germline, CDR1 is SQVTM and CDR2 is ANQGSEA.